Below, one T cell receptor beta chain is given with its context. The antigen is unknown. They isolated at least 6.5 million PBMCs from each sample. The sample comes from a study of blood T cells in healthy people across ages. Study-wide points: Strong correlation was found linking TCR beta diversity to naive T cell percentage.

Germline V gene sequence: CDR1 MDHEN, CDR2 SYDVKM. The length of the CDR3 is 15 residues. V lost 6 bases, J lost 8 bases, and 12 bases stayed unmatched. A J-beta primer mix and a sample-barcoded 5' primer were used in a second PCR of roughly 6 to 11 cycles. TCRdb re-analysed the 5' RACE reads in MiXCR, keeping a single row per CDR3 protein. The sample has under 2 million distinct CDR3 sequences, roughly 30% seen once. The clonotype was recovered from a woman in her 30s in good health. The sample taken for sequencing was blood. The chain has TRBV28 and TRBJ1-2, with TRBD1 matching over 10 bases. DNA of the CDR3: TGTGCCAGCAGCCTCACAACGGACAGGGGGGAAGGCTACACCTTC. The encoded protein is CASSLTTDRGEGYTF.